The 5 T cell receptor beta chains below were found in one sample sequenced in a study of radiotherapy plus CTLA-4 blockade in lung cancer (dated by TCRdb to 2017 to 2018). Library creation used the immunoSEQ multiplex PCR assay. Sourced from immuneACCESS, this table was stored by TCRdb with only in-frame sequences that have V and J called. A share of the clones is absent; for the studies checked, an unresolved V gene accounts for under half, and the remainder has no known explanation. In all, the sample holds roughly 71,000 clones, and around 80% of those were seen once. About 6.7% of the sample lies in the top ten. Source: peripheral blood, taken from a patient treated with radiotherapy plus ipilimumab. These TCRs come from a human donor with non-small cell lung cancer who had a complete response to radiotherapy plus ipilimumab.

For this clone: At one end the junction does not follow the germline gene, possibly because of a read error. The CDR3, as DNA: TGTGCCAGCAGTTACTCGGAGAACGCTGAAGCTTTCTTT. As protein: CASSYSENAEAFF. The V gene is TRBV6-5, the J gene TRBJ1-1; D uncertain. Germline-derived CDR1 and CDR2 are MNHEY and SVGAGI. The CDR3 is made up of 13 amino acids.

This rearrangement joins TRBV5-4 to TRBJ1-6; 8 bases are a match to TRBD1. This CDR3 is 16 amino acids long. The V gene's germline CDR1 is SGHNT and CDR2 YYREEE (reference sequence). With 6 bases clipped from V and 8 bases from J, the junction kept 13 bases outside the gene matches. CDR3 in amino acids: CASINAETGVDSPLHF. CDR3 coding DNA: TGTGCCAGCATCAACGCCGAGACAGGGGTTGATTCACCCCTCCACTTT.

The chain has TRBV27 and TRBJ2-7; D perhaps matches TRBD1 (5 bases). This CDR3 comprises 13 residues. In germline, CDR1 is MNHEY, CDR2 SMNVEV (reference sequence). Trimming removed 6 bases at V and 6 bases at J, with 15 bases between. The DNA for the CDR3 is TGTGCCAGCAGCCGACAGCGCCCGGTCGAGCAGTACGTC. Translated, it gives CASSRQRPVEQYV.

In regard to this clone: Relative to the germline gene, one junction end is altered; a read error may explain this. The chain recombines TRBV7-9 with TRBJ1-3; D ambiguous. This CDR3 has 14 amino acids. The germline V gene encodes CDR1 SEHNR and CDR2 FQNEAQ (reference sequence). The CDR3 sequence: CASSLAGGGNTIYF. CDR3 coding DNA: TGTGCCAGCAGCCTAGCAGGAGGCGGAAACACCATATATTTT. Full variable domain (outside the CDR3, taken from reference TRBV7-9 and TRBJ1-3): DTGVSQNPRHKITKRGQNVTFRCDPISEHNRLYWYRQTLGQGPEFLTYFQNEAQLEKSRLLSDRFSAERPKGSFSTLEIQRTEQGDSAMYLCASSLAGGGNTIYFGEGSWLTVV.

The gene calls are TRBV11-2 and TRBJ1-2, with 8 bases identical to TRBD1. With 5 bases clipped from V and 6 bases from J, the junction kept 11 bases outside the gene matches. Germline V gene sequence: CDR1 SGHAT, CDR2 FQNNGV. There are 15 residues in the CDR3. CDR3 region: CASSTGQGIYNGYTF. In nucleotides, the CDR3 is TGTGCCAGCAGCACCGGACAGGGCATATATAATGGCTACACCTTC.